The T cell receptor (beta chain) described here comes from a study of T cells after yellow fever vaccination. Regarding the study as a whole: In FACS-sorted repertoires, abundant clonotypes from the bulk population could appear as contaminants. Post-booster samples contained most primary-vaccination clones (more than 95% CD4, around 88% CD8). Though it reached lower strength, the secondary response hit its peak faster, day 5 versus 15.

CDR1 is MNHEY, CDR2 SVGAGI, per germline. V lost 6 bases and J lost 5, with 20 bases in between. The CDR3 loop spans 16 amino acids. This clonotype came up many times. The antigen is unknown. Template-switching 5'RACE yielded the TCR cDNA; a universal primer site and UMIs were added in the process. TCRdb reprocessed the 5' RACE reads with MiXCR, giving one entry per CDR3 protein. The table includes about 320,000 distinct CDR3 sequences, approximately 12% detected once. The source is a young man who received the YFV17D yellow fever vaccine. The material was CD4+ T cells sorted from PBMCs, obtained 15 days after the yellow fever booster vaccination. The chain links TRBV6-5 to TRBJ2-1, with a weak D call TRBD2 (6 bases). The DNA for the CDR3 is TGTGCCAGCAGCCCCGGGAGCGCCCAGGGTAACAATGAGCAGTTCTTC. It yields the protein CASSPGSAQGNNEQFF.